This is a list of T cell receptor beta chains from one sample in a study of T cell responses to AZD1222 COVID-19 vaccine. Profiling relied on immunoSEQ multiplex PCR, and the TCRdb table lists in-frame clones only, not all of them. The profile shows 200,000 or so clones, under 95% of them singletons. The input for sequencing was peripheral blood, taken 28 days after the second AZD1222 dose. Receptor source: an adult who received the AZD1222 COVID-19 vaccine. CDR3s leave out the opening cysteine and the closing phenylalanine or tryptophan.

length: 13
J: TRBJ1-4
V: TRBV27
CDR3: ASKGEGRYLEKLF

length: 13
J: TRBJ1-1
V: TRBV9
CDR3: ASSVDLGVAGTPF

length: 11
J: TRBJ1-2
V: TRBV25-1
CDR3: ASSEPGEKGYT

length: 13
J: TRBJ1-6
V: TRBV7-2
CDR3: ASSLGHLRNSPLH

length: 11
J: TRBJ1-5
V: TRBV12-3/TRBV12-4
CDR3: ASSSGGGQPQH

length: 11
J: TRBJ2-7
V: TRBV27
CDR3: ASSLQGSYEQY

length: 16
J: TRBJ2-5
V: TRBV10-3
CDR3: AISESEESGTYQETQY

length: 9
J: TRBJ1-1
V: TRBV29-1
CDR3: SVGGGTKAF

length: 12
J: TRBJ2-3
V: TRBV19
CDR3: ASRQEGTTDTQY

length: 12
J: TRBJ2-7
V: TRBV28
CDR3: ASRKMGTTYEQY

length: 12
J: TRBJ1-6
V: TRBV6-5
CDR3: ASDNGFFGSPLH

length: 13
J: TRBJ2-3
V: TRBV19
CDR3: ASRGGAGSTDTQY

length: 10
J: TRBJ2-7
V: TRBV29-1
CDR3: SAGTDSYEQY

length: 13
J: TRBJ1-5
V: TRBV5-1
CDR3: ASSLGQGLGQPQH

length: 10
J: TRBJ1-2
V: TRBV29-1
CDR3: SVDAGDYGYT

length: 13
J: TRBJ1-2
V: TRBV6-5
CDR3: ASSFATGGESGYT

length: 13
J: TRBJ1-1
V: TRBV7-9
CDR3: ASSLAQGSNTEAF

length: 9
J: TRBJ1-1
V: TRBV20-1
CDR3: SARGTGWTF

length: 12
J: TRBJ2-3
V: TRBV20-1
CDR3: SASRSSGGDTQY

length: 13
J: TRBJ1-6
V: TRBV5-1
CDR3: ASSVDLSRISPLH

length: 13
J: TRBJ2-2
V: TRBV18
CDR3: ASSPAGTNTGELF

length: 11
J: TRBJ2-5
V: TRBV28
CDR3: ASSLGGRETQY

length: 15
J: TRBJ1-2
V: TRBV3-1/TRBV3-2
CDR3: ASSQGVPGQGAPGYT

length: 13
J: TRBJ2-5
V: TRBV7-2
CDR3: ASSSPGTSRETQY

length: 11
J: TRBJ2-5
V: TRBV15
CDR3: ATSDGGRETQY

length: 13
J: TRBJ1-6
V: TRBV3-1/TRBV3-2
CDR3: ASSVTGGSNSPLH

length: 11
J: TRBJ1-1
V: TRBV19
CDR3: ASSIHRDTEAF

length: 13
J: TRBJ2-7
V: TRBV27
CDR3: ASSFGTGGRGEQY